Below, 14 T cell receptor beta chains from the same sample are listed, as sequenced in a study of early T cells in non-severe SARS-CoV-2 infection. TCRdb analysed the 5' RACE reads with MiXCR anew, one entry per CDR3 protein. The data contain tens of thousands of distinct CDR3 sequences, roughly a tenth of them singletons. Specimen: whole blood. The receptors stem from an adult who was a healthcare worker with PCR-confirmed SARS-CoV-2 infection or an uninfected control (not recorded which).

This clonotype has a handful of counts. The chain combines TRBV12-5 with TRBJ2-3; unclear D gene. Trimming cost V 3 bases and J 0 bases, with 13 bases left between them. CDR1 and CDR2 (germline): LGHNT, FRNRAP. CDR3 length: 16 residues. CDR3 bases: TGTGCTAGTGGTTTATTGCAGGTCATTAGCACAGATACGCAGTATTTT. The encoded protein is CASGLLQVISTDTQYF.

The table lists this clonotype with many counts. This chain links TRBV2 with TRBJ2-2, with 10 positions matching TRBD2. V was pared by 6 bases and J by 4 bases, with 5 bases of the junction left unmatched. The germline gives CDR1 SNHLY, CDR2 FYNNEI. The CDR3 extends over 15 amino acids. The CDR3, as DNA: TGTGCCAGCAGACTTAGCGGGAGGAGCACCGGGGAGCTGTTTTTT. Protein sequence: CASRLSGRSTGELFF.

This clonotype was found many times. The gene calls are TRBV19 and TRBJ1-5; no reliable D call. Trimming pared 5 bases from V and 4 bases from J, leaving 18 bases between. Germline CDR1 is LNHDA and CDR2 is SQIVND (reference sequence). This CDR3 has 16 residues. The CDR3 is CASSLHSSQMNQPQHF. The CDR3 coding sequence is TGTGCCAGTAGTCTCCACTCCAGTCAGATGAATCAGCCCCAGCATTTT. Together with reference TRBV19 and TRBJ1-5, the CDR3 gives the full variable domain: DGGITQSPKYLFRKEGQNVTLSCEQNLNHDAMYWYRQDPGQGLRLIYYSQIVNDFQKGDIAEGYSVSREKKESFPLTVTSAQKNPTAFYLCASSLHSSQMNQPQHFGDGTRLSIL.

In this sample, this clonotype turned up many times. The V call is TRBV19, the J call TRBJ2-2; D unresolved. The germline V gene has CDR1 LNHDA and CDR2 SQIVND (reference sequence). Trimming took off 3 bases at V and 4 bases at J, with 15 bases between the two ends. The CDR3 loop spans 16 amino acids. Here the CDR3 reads CASSMVAARGTGELFF. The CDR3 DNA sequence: TGTGCCAGTAGTATGGTCGCGGCGAGAGGCACCGGGGAGCTGTTTTTT.

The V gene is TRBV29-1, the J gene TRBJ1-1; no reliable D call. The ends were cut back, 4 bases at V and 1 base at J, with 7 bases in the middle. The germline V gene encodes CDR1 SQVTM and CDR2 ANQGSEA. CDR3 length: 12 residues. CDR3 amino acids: CSVARQNTEAFF. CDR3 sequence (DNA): TGCAGCGTTGCTCGGCAGAACACTGAAGCTTTCTTT.

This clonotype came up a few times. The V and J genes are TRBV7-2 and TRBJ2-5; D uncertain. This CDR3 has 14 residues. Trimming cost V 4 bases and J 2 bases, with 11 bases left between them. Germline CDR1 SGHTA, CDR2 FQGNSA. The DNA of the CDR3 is TGTGCCAGCAGCTCACAAAGGCGGCAAGAGACCCAGTACTTC. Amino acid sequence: CASSSQRRQETQYF.

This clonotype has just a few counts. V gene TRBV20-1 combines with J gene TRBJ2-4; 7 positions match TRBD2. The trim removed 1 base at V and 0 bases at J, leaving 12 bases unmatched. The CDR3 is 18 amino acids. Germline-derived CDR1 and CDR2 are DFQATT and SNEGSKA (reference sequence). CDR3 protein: CSARGGSSGYVAKNIQYF. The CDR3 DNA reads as TGCAGTGCTAGAGGGGGGTCTAGCGGATACGTAGCCAAAAACATTCAGTACTTC.

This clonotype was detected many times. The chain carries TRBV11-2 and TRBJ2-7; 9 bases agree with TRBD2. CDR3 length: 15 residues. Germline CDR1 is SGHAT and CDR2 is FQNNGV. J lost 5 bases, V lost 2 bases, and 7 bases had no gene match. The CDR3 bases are TGTGCCAGCAGCTTATGGCTAGCGGGGAGGAACGAGCAGTACTTC. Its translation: CASSLWLAGRNEQYF. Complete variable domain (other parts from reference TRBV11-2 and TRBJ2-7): EAGVAQSPRYKIIEKRQSVAFWCNPISGHATLYWYQQILGQGPKLLIQFQNNGVVDDSQLPKDRFSAERLKGVDSTLKIQPAKLEDSAVYLCASSLWLAGRNEQYFGPGTRLTVT.

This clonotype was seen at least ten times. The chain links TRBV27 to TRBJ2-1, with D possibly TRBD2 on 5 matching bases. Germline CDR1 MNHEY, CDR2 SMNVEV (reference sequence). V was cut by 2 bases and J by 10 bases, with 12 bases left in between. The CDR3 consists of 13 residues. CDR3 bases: TGTGCCAGCAGTTTAGTCGGGGAACGGGAGCAGTTCTTC. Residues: CASSLVGEREQFF.

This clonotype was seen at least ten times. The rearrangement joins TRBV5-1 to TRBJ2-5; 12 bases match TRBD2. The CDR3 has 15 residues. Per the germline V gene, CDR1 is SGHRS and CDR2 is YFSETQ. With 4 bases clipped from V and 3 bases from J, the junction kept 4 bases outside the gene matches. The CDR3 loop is CASSPRLAGEETQYF. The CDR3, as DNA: TGCGCCAGCAGCCCGAGACTAGCGGGAGAAGAGACCCAGTACTTC.

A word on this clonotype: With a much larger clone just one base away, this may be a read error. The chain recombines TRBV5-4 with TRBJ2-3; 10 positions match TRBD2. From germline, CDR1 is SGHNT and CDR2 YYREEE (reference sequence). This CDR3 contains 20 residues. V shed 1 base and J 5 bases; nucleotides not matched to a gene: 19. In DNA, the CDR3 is TGTGCCAGCAGCTTGAGATGGGCTAGCGGGAGTCCCGTTGAGCTAGATACGCAGTATTTT. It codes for CASSLRWASGSPVELDTQYF.

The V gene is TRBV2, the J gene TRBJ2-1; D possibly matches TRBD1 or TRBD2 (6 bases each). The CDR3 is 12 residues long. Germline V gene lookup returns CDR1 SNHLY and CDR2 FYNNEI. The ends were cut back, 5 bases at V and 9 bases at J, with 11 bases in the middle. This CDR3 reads CASSSQGGEQFF. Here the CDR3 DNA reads TGTGCCAGCAGTTCACAGGGAGGTGAGCAGTTCTTC. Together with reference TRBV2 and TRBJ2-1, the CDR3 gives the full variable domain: EPEVTQTPSHQVTQMGQEVILRCVPISNHLYFYWYRQILGQKVEFLVSFYNNEISEKSEIFDDQFSVERPDGSNFTLKIRSTKLEDSAMYFCASSSQGGEQFFGPGTRLTVL.

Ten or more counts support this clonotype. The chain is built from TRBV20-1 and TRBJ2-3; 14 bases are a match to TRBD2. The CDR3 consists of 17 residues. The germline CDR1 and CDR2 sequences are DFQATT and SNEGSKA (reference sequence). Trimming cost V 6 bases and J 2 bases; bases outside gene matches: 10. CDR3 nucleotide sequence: TGCAGTGCACAGGGACTAGCGGGAGTAGGCCCCACAGATACGCAGTATTTT. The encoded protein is CSAQGLAGVGPTDTQYF.

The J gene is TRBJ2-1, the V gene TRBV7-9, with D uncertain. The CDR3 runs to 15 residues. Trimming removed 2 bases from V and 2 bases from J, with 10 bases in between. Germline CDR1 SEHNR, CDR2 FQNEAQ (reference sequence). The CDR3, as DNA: TGTGCCAGCAGCTTATTCGTGGGAACCTACAATGAGCAGTTCTTC. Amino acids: CASSLFVGTYNEQFF.